The rows below give T cell receptor beta chains drawn from one sample of a study of blood T cell repertoires in COVID-19. Some clones are missing from TCRdb's copy, which holds only in-frame ones; the method was immunoSEQ multiplex PCR. The sample lists hundreds of thousands of clones, 83% seen once, with approximately 4.8% in the top ten. The sequenced material came from PBMCs or T cells enriched from blood (not recorded which). These receptors originate from a woman between 50 and 59 years old who had been exposed to COVID-19. The CDR3 runs from the conserved cysteine through the conserved F or W. Each record gives: clone size, D gene, J gene, V gene, CDR3 protein, CDR3 DNA. A D gene is named only where the DNA matches it firmly. Rows give clone size only sometimes, using once, few, many, or a class for an expanded clone.

many	.	TRBJ2-1	TRBV11-3	CASSYGRSGEQFF	TGTGCCAGCAGCTACGGCCGATCAGGTGAGCAGTTCTTC
.	TRBD1	TRBJ1-1	TRBV7-9	CASSLVVQGGTNTEAFF	TGTGCCAGCAGCTTAGTCGTACAGGGGGGAACGAACACTGAAGCTTTCTTT
.	.	TRBJ1-1	TRBV18	CASSPTQRPEAFF	TGTGCCAGCTCACCAACCCAGCGGCCTGAAGCTTTCTTT
.	.	TRBJ1-2	TRBV7-9	CASSLAAETNYGYTF	TGTGCCAGCAGCTTAGCGGCGGAAACTAACTATGGCTACACCTTC
.	TRBD2	TRBJ2-2	TRBV18	CASPSGGIDTGELFF	TGTGCCAGCCCTAGCGGGGGGATCGACACCGGGGAGCTGTTTTTT
.	.	TRBJ1-1	TRBV10-3	CAISGPGGDLTEAFF	TGTGCCATCAGTGGGCCGGGCGGGGACCTCACTGAAGCTTTCTTT
.	TRBD1	TRBJ2-7	TRBV5-1	CASSLVTGVSYEQYF	TGCGCCAGCAGCTTGGTAACAGGGGTGAGCTACGAGCAGTACTTC
.	.	TRBJ1-3	TRBV7-2	CASSPTTGSFGTIYF	TGTGCCAGCAGCCCAACGACCGGGTCCTTTGGGACCATATATTTT
.	.	TRBJ1-2	TRBV5-1	CASSPAGAAASNYGYTF	TGCGCCAGCAGCCCTGCAGGGGCAGCCGCCTCTAACTATGGCTACACCTTC
.	.	TRBJ2-2	TRBV12-3/TRBV12-4	CASGLGGFGELFF	TGTGCCAGCGGCCTGGGAGGCTTCGGGGAGCTGTTTTTT
.	TRBD2	TRBJ2-2	TRBV7-9	CASRQSGGLGTGELFF	TGTGCCAGCAGACAATCGGGGGGGCTCGGCACCGGGGAGCTGTTTTTT